The 20 T cell receptor beta chains below all came from one sample that was sequenced in a study of T cells in Graves' hyperthyroidism and ophthalmopathy. Researchers amplified the TCR beta CDR3 regions from RNA transcripts. HTBI primers were used for first-round RT-PCR of the TCR CDR3. TCRdb recomputed calls from the multiplex PCR reads with MiXCR, one row per CDR3 protein. The data show 250,000 to 350,000 distinct CDR3 sequences, 20% to 25% seen once. Sequencing was performed on blood. Every receptor here comes from a man aged 25 to 45 with Graves' ophthalmopathy.

The chain combines TRBV20-1 with TRBJ2-7; a possible D gene is TRBD2 (5 bases). The CDR3 is 14 amino acids. Trimming removed 0 bases at V and 2 bases at J, with 11 bases between. Germline V gene lookup returns CDR1 DFQATT and CDR2 SNEGSKA (reference sequence). The CDR3 DNA reads TGCAGTGCTAGAGATCTGGACTTAACCTACGAGCAGTACTTC. This encodes CSARDLDLTYEQYF.

This clonotype was seen many times. The rearrangement uses TRBV9 and TRBJ2-7, with no clear D. Germline-derived CDR1 and CDR2 are SGDLS and YYNGEE. The CDR3 is 15 residues long. Trimming removed 2 bases at V and 2 bases at J, with 14 bases between. CDR3 region: CASSVAGLPTYEQYF. The CDR3 DNA is TGTGCCAGCAGCGTCGCCGGGCTGCCAACCTACGAGCAGTACTTC.

This rearrangement joins TRBV27 to TRBJ1-2; D uncertain. CDR3 length equals 14 residues. Germline CDR1 is MNHEY and CDR2 is SMNVEV (reference sequence). Trimming left V 5 bases short and J 8 bases short, with 18 bases between. In DNA form, the CDR3 reads TGTGCCAGCAGTCCCCGGACCCCGTATGAGGGCTACACCTTC. Residues: CASSPRTPYEGYTF.

V gene TRBV7-2 combines with J gene TRBJ2-1; D call uncertain. V was trimmed by 5 bases and J by 3 bases, leaving 8 bases between them. Germline assignment: CDR1 SGHTA and CDR2 FQGNSA. CDR3 length equals 13 residues. The CDR3 is CASSPQYYNEQFF. CDR3 coding DNA: TGTGCCAGCAGCCCACAGTACTACAATGAGCAGTTCTTC. Full variable domain (outside the CDR3, taken from reference TRBV7-2 and TRBJ2-1): GAGVSQSPSNKVTEKGKDVELRCDPISGHTALYWYRQSLGQGLEFLIYFQGNSAPDKSGLPSDRFSAERTGGSVSTLTIQRTQQEDSAVYLCASSPQYYNEQFFGPGTRLTVL.

This clonotype turned up a few times. The rearrangement links TRBV24-1 to TRBJ2-6; 10 bases line up with TRBD1. The CDR3 has 18 residues. The germline gives CDR1 KGHDR, CDR2 SFDVKD. The ends lost 1 base at V and 2 bases at J; junction bases unmatched: 4. The CDR3 DNA reads as TGTGCCACCAGTGATTTACGACAGGGGGCCGCTGGGGCCAACGTCCTGACTTTC. It codes for CATSDLRQGAAGANVLTF.

This clonotype came up a few times. The rearrangement links TRBV5-6 to TRBJ2-5; the D gene is possibly TRBD1 (6 bases). The CDR3 totals 14 residues. Trimming left V 0 bases short and J 1 base short, with 7 bases between. Per germline, CDR1 SGHDT and CDR2 YYEEEE. The CDR3 DNA sequence: TGTGCCAGCAGCTTGGAACAGGGCCAAGAGACCCAGTACTTC. Protein sequence: CASSLEQGQETQYF. Combining the CDR3 with reference TRBV5-6 and TRBJ2-5 gives the whole variable domain DAGVTQSPTHLIKTRGQQVTLRCSPKSGHDTVSWYQQALGQGPQFIFQYYEEEERQRGNFPDRFSGHQFPNYSSELNVNALLLGDSALYLCASSLEQGQETQYFGPGTRLLVL.

This clonotype was detected many times. The chain links TRBV3-1 to TRBJ2-2; D unresolved. The CDR3 extends over 14 amino acids. V lost 4 bases and J 3 bases, leaving 9 bases between the germline ends. Germline CDR1 LGHDT, CDR2 YNNKEL (reference sequence). The CDR3 nucleotides are TGTGCCAGCAGCCTAGATCCTTACACCGGGGAGCTGTTTTTT. It yields the protein CASSLDPYTGELFF.

This clonotype has ten or more counts. The chain couples TRBV30 to TRBJ2-7; 8 bases line up with TRBD2. Germline loops: CDR1 GTSNPN, CDR2 SVGIG (reference sequence). CDR3 length: 13 residues. Trimming took 0 bases from V and 3 from J; bases not matched to a gene: 1. The CDR3 is CAWSVREGYEQYF. CDR3 bases: TGTGCCTGGAGTGTACGGGAGGGCTACGAGCAGTACTTC.

This clonotype was seen only a few times. V and J are TRBV6-1 and TRBJ1-4; unclear D gene. Germline V gene lookup returns CDR1 MNHNS and CDR2 SASEGT. CDR3 length: 15 residues. V gave up 8 bases and J gave up 0 bases, with 13 bases separating them. The CDR3 region has the DNA TGTGCCAGCCTCCCCGGGATAGCAACTAATGAAAAACTGTTTTTT. As protein: CASLPGIATNEKLFF.

V gene TRBV25-1 combines with J gene TRBJ2-1; the D is unclear. The germline V gene encodes CDR1 MGHDK and CDR2 SYGVNS. The ends were cut back, 3 bases at V and 9 bases at J, with 3 bases in the middle. This CDR3 contains 10 residues. In DNA form, the CDR3 reads TGTGCCAGCAGTGATAGTGAGCAGTTCTTC. It translates to CASSDSEQFF.

This chain joins TRBV29-1 and TRBJ1-3, with no clear D. V was trimmed by 4 bases and J by 4 bases, leaving 11 bases between them. The CDR3 totals 13 residues. Looked up from germline, CDR1 is SQVTM and CDR2 is ANQGSEA. The CDR3 bases are TGCAGCGTTGTAAGCGAATCCGGAAACACCATATATTTT. This gives the protein CSVVSESGNTIYF.

This clonotype has just a few counts. This chain connects TRBV5-5 to TRBJ2-7; D gene unclear. This CDR3 is built from 16 residues. The germline gives CDR1 SGHKS, CDR2 YYEKEE (reference sequence). V was pared by 0 bases and J by 2 bases, with 15 bases between. The CDR3, as DNA: TGTGCCAGCAGCTTGGATTTGAGTAATGGAGCCTACGAGCAGTACTTC. This encodes CASSLDLSNGAYEQYF. The full variable domain, with the rest looked up from reference TRBV5-5 and TRBJ2-7, is DAGVTQSPTHLIKTRGQQVTLRCSPISGHKSVSWYQQVLGQGPQFIFQYYEKEERGRGNFPDRFSARQFPNYSSELNVNALLLGDSALYLCASSLDLSNGAYEQYFGPGTRLTVT.

This clonotype came up a few times. The rearrangement links TRBV12-3 or TRBV12-4 to TRBJ2-5; 8 bases are a match to TRBD2. V lost 5 bases, J lost 5 bases, and 4 bases stayed unmatched. The CDR3 has 13 amino acids. CDR3 nucleotide sequence: TGTGCCAGCAGTCAGGGACTAGTCGAGACCCAGTACTTC. It specifies CASSQGLVETQYF.

This chain connects TRBV13 to TRBJ2-3; TRBD2 agrees at 8 bases. Germline values: CDR1 PRHDT, CDR2 FYEKMQ (reference sequence). There are 17 residues in the CDR3. The junction had 11 bases not matched to a gene; V was cut back by 4 bases and J by 2 bases. CDR3 in DNA: TGTGCCAGCAGCTCCGCCAGAGGAGCGGGGGTCACAGATACGCAGTATTTT. Its protein is CASSSARGAGVTDTQYF. Filled out from reference TRBV13 and TRBJ2-3, the complete variable domain reads AAGVIQSPRHLIKEKRETATLKCYPIPRHDTVYWYQQGPGQDPQFLISFYEKMQSDKGSIPDRFSAQQFSDYHSELNMSSLELGDSALYFCASSSARGAGVTDTQYFGPGTRLTVL.

The CDR3 loop reads CATSSGEGTSGYEQYF. The CDR3 DNA reads TGTGCCACCAGCTCGGGAGAGGGGACTAGCGGCTACGAGCAGTACTTC. This rearrangement joins TRBV24-1 to TRBJ2-7; TRBD2 aligns across 11 bases. The CDR3 runs 16 residues. V trimming: 7 bases; J trimming: 3 bases; junction bases outside the gene matches: 10. The germline CDR1 and CDR2 sequences are KGHDR and SFDVKD.

This clonotype was seen ten or more times. CDR3 bases: TGTGCCAGCAGTCAACAGGGGCCACGATCTAGTGAAAAACTGTTTTTT. Protein: CASSQQGPRSSEKLFF. V is TRBV6-1 and J is TRBJ1-4; 7 bases align to TRBD1. Germline values: CDR1 MNHNS, CDR2 SASEGT. The CDR3 spans 16 residues. With 5 bases clipped from V and 7 bases from J, the junction kept 13 bases outside the gene matches.

This clonotype was seen at least ten times. The chain recombines TRBV5-1 with TRBJ1-1; TRBD1 might be the D (5 bases). This CDR3 has 14 amino acids. The V end lost 5 bases, the J end lost 10 bases, and 21 bases lay between the germline ends. In germline, CDR1 is SGHRS, CDR2 YFSETQ. CDR3 coding DNA: TGCGCCAGCAGTTTTGGGGGGGACGCGACCTCAGCTTTCTTT. Amino acid sequence: CASSFGGDATSAFF. The variable domain in full, completed from reference TRBV5-1 and TRBJ1-1, reads KAGVTQTPRYLIKTRGQQVTLSCSPISGHRSVSWYQQTPGQGLQFLFEYFSETQRNKGNFPGRFSGRQFSNSRSEMNVSTLELGDSALYLCASSFGGDATSAFFGQGTRLTVV.

About this clonotype itself: This could be a read error, since a much larger clone is one nucleotide away. The genes are TRBV12-3 or TRBV12-4 and TRBJ2-1, with D possibly called TRBD1 or TRBD2 (5 bases each). There are 14 residues in the CDR3. The germline V and J ends were trimmed by 6 bases and 5 bases, with 14 bases remaining between them. CDR3 DNA: TGTGCCAGCAGCCGCCGGGACCCTCACAATGAGCAGTTCTTC. As protein: CASSRRDPHNEQFF.

This clonotype has at least ten counts. The chain uses TRBV28 and TRBJ1-6, with 7 positions matching TRBD1. J was trimmed by 9 bases and V by 2 bases; bases with no gene match: 7. Per germline, CDR1 MDHEN and CDR2 SYDVKM. The CDR3 runs to 15 residues. In nucleotides, the CDR3 is TGTGCCAGCAGTTTAAGCACAGGGGCAGGTTCACCCCTCCACTTT. The encoded protein is CASSLSTGAGSPLHF. The complete variable domain, with remaining parts taken from reference TRBV28 and TRBJ1-6, reads DVKVTQSSRYLVKRTGEKVFLECVQDMDHENMFWYRQDPGLGLRLIYFSYDVKMKEKGDIPEGYSVSREKKERFSLILESASTNQTSMYLCASSLSTGAGSPLHFGNGTRLTVT.

This clonotype was recorded at least ten times. The chain carries TRBV5-1 and TRBJ2-5; TRBD1 matches at 8 bases. Germline V gene lookup returns CDR1 SGHRS and CDR2 YFSETQ. V was clipped by 4 bases and J by 4 bases; unmatched bases: 6. The CDR3 consists of 14 residues. The CDR3 protein is CASSTGQGRETQYF. The CDR3 bases are TGCGCCAGCAGCACAGGACAGGGTCGAGAGACCCAGTACTTC. The complete variable domain, with remaining parts taken from reference TRBV5-1 and TRBJ2-5, reads KAGVTQTPRYLIKTRGQQVTLSCSPISGHRSVSWYQQTPGQGLQFLFEYFSETQRNKGNFPGRFSGRQFSNSRSEMNVSTLELGDSALYLCASSTGQGRETQYFGPGTRLLVL.